This TCR beta chain was retrieved from a study of blood T cell repertoires in COVID-19. Overall study context: Sites across the United States, Italy and Spain contributed samples from acute and convalescent COVID-19.

Using immunoSEQ multiplex PCR, the repertoire was profiled, and TCRdb retains in-frame clones only, with some absent. The sample shows some 67,000 clones, around 89% of them seen only once. The CDR3 is 15 residues long. J was trimmed by 1 base and V by 0 bases; bases with no gene match: 0. The V gene's germline CDR1 is MNHNS and CDR2 SASEGT. The rearrangement joins TRBV6-1 to TRBJ1-5; 7 bases agree with TRBD1. Sequenced sample: peripheral blood. This TCR came from an older woman with acute or convalescent COVID-19. The CDR3 DNA reads TGTGCCAGCAGTGAAGCAGGGGGCAGCAATCAGCCCCAGCATTTT. It encodes CASSEAGGSNQPQHF.